This T cell receptor (beta chain) was documented in a study of blood T cell repertoires in COVID-19. In the study overall: The United States, Italy and Spain provided the acute and convalescent COVID-19 samples. Nucleic acid was either cDNA or gDNA, and it came from T cells, B-cell-depleted T cells, or PBMCs.

The authors' processing: Nucleated cell number was recorded as an estimate derived from reference gene primer amplification. TCRdb's table, derived via immunoSEQ multiplex PCR, lists solely in-frame clones and lacks some. Clonal size and the V and J genes are those of that table, whereas D and trimming came from the DNA. The sample records roughly 300,000 clones, approximately 84% being singletons. The germline V gene encodes CDR1 LNHNV and CDR2 YYDKDF (reference sequence). V dropped 5 bases and J dropped 5 bases, with 15 bases sitting between them. The CDR3 totals 14 residues. The V call is TRBV15, the J call TRBJ1-1; tentative D call: TRBD1 (5 bases). Material: peripheral blood. The source is a human donor with COVID-19, enrolled during active disease. The donor label of this sample is uncertain. CDR3 sequence: CATSFRREVTEAFF. CDR3 DNA: TGTGCCACCAGCTTCCGCAGGGAGGTTACTGAAGCTTTCTTT.